Each of the 9 T cell receptor beta chains below was sequenced from the same sample in a study of T cell changes during pregnancy in multiple sclerosis. Only in-frame clones appear in the TCRdb table, and some are missing; sequencing was by immunoSEQ multiplex PCR. The data contain under 80,000 clones, around 94% of them singletons. The sample in question was peripheral blood, obtained before pregnancy. The origin of the receptors is a female donor with multiple sclerosis, enrolled in a pregnancy study.

The chain combines TRBV6-6 with TRBJ2-7; 12 bases fit TRBD2. Trimming at V came to 6 bases and at J to 1 base, leaving 4 bases not matched to a gene. The CDR3 is 15 residues long. Germline V lookup: CDR1 MNHNY, CDR2 SVGAGI (reference sequence). The CDR3 nucleotides are TGTGCCAGCAGCTTGACTAGCGGGAGTTCCTACGAGCAGTACTTC. Translation gives CASSLTSGSSYEQYF.

This sequence joins TRBV25-1 and TRBJ1-5, with a weak D call TRBD1 (5 bases). The germline V and J ends were trimmed by 4 bases and 6 bases, with 7 bases remaining between them. Germline values: CDR1 MGHDK, CDR2 SYGVNS. The CDR3 runs 12 residues. The CDR3 region has the DNA TGTGCCAGCAGTGCGGGGGGTCAGCCCCAGCATTTT. Translating it yields CASSAGGQPQHF.

The chain uses TRBV27 and TRBJ2-7; D is unclear. Germline values: CDR1 MNHEY, CDR2 SMNVEV (reference sequence). V was cut by 1 base and J by 4 bases, with 17 bases left in between. The CDR3 sequence is 16 residues long. For the CDR3, the DNA is TGTGCCAGCAGTTTATTTGGGCAGACCCAAAGATACGAGCAGTACTTC. The encoded protein is CASSLFGQTQRYEQYF.

V gene TRBV7-9 combines with J gene TRBJ1-2; 8 bases fit TRBD1. The J segment lost 1 base and the V segment lost 5 bases, leaving 12 bases of the junction unmatched. CDR1 is SEHNR and CDR2 is FQNEAQ in the germline V gene (reference sequence). This CDR3 is 17 amino acids long. CDR3 protein: CASSPHQRDRSNYGYTF. For the CDR3, the DNA is TGTGCCAGCAGCCCCCACCAAAGGGACAGGAGTAACTATGGCTACACCTTC.

The rearrangement joins TRBV5-6 to TRBJ2-7, with D possibly matching TRBD1 (5 bases). V shed 0 bases and J shed 5 bases, with 12 bases lying between them. The CDR3 contains 14 residues. CDR1 SGHDT and CDR2 YYEEEE come from the germline V gene. Written as DNA, the CDR3 is TGTGCCAGCAGCTTGGTACGGTTAGGGGACGAGCAGTACTTC. Translated: CASSLVRLGDEQYF. Filled out from reference TRBV5-6 and TRBJ2-7, the complete variable domain reads DAGVTQSPTHLIKTRGQQVTLRCSPKSGHDTVSWYQQALGQGPQFIFQYYEEEERQRGNFPDRFSGHQFPNYSSELNVNALLLGDSALYLCASSLVRLGDEQYFGPGTRLTVT.

The rearrangement links TRBV19 to TRBJ2-6; the match to TRBD1 covers 7 bases. The CDR3 has 18 amino acids. V was clipped by 7 bases and J by 4 bases; unmatched bases: 16. Germline CDR1 LNHDA, CDR2 SQIVND (reference sequence). The CDR3 DNA is TGTGCCAGTACCCCCGGCCGAGGGGGCGTAGCCGGGGCCAACGTCCTGACTTTC. Amino acids: CASTPGRGGVAGANVLTF.

The V call is TRBV14, the J call TRBJ1-2, with 8 bases fitting TRBD1. CDR1 and CDR2 from the germline V gene are SGHDN and FVKESK. V lost 0 bases to trimming and J lost 7 bases; unmatched junction nucleotides: 16. The CDR3 is made up of 18 amino acids. The CDR3, as DNA: TGTGCCAGCAGCCAAGAGGGATTCGATAGGACAGGGTTCTCTGGCTACACCTTC. Residues: CASSQEGFDRTGFSGYTF.

The chain recombines TRBV7-9 with TRBJ2-1; D not resolved. V lost 1 base, J lost 3 bases, and 4 bases lay in between. From germline, CDR1 is SEHNR and CDR2 FQNEAQ (reference sequence). The CDR3 is 13 amino acids. The CDR3 protein is CASSLVVYNEQFF. CDR3 DNA sequence: TGTGCCAGCAGCTTAGTCGTCTACAATGAGCAGTTCTTC.

DNA for the CDR3: TGTGCCAGCAGCTTAGAGTCGGGTCTCCCCGGGGAGCTGTTTTTT. Translated: CASSLESGLPGELFF. The genes are TRBV11-2 and TRBJ2-2; D unclear. Germline CDR1 and CDR2: SGHAT and FQNNGV. V was pared by 0 bases and J by 6 bases, with 11 bases between. The CDR3 contains 15 residues.